The 28 T cell receptor beta chains below were found in one sample sequenced in a study of Graves' ophthalmopathy and Graves' hyperthyroidism. Researchers took RNA transcripts and amplified TCR beta CDR3 regions from them. An initial RT-PCR round employing HTBI primers preceded a second-round multiplex PCR. From the multiplex PCR reads, TCRdb called clonotypes with MiXCR, one entry per CDR3 protein. The sample includes around 670,000 distinct CDR3 sequences, 40% of them seen just once. Material for sequencing was peripheral blood. Receptors originate from an adult man with Graves' ophthalmopathy.

This clonotype came up a few times. At one boundary the junction diverges from the germline segment, which might be a read error. The CDR3 DNA sequence: TGCGCCAGCAGCCAAGATCTAGGGACAAATAACTATGGCTACACCTTC. Its protein product is CASSQDLGTNNYGYTF. The rearrangement uses TRBV7-9 and TRBJ1-2, with D tentatively TRBD1 (6 bases). Per the germline V gene, CDR1 is SEHNR and CDR2 is FQNEAQ (reference sequence). The CDR3 totals 16 residues.

This clonotype was counted between two and nine times. The chain uses TRBV3-1 and TRBJ2-7; D is uncertain. Per germline, CDR1 LGHDT and CDR2 YNNKEL (reference sequence). Trimming pared 0 bases from V and 4 bases from J, leaving 4 bases between. The CDR3 extends over 12 amino acids. The CDR3 region has the DNA TGTGCCAGCAGCCAAGAAAGGTACGAGCAGTACTTC. This sequence encodes CASSQERYEQYF.

This clonotype was recorded a few times. The V and J genes are TRBV10-3 and TRBJ2-5; TRBD1 agrees at 7 bases. Germline V lookup: CDR1 ENHRY, CDR2 SYGVKD. The CDR3 is made up of 14 amino acids. V shed 2 bases, J shed 5 bases, and the junction held 5 bases outside the gene matches. For the CDR3, the DNA is TGTGCCATCAGTGAGACAGGGGACGCGGAGACCCAGTACTTC. Its translation is CAISETGDAETQYF.

This sequence joins TRBV4-2 and TRBJ1-2, with 10 bases aligning to TRBD1. The ends lost 0 bases at V and 5 bases at J; junction bases unmatched: 6. Germline V gene lookup returns CDR1 LGHNA and CDR2 YNFKEQ. CDR3 size: 16 residues. CDR3 coding DNA: TGTGCCAGCAGCCAAGAAACGGGACAGGGGTTTTATGGCTACACCTTC. Translated: CASSQETGQGFYGYTF.

Turning to this clonotype: Its ends do not fully match the called genes, so a read error is possible. V gene TRBV10-3 combines with J gene TRBJ2-2; 12 bases match TRBD2. This CDR3 is built from 17 residues. Germline V gene lookup returns CDR1 ENHRY and CDR2 SYGVKD. The CDR3 sequence: CASSLTSGGANTGELFF. The CDR3 bases are TGTGCCAGCAGTTTGACTAGCGGGGGCGCGAACACCGGGGAGCTGTTTTTT.

This clonotype was observed a handful of times. The chain is built from TRBV20-1 and TRBJ2-7, with 10 bases aligning to TRBD2. CDR3 size: 17 residues. CDR1 is DFQATT and CDR2 is SNEGSKA in the germline V gene (reference sequence). V was clipped by 0 bases and J by 3 bases; unmatched bases: 11. The CDR3 DNA is TGCAGTGCTAGAGATAGGGCTAGCGGGAGTTTTCGCTACGAGCAGTACTTC. Translated: CSARDRASGSFRYEQYF.

The CDR3 DNA reads TGCAGTGCTAGAGATAGGTCGACGCCTTTGAACACTGAAGCTTTCTTT. This translates into CSARDRSTPLNTEAFF. The chain is built from TRBV20-1 and TRBJ1-1; no definite D call. The length of the CDR3 is 16 residues. Germline-derived CDR1 and CDR2 are DFQATT and SNEGSKA (reference sequence). The V and J ends lost 0 bases and 0 bases respectively, with 14 bases between them.

This chain's CDR3 is CASSFEKAGQGKTEAFF. CDR3 coding DNA: TGTGCCAGCAGCTTCGAGAAAGCAGGACAGGGAAAGACTGAAGCTTTCTTT. The genes are TRBV7-9 and TRBJ1-1, with 8 positions matching TRBD1. V shed 3 bases and J 5 bases; nucleotides not matched to a gene: 14. Germline CDR1 reads SEHNR; CDR2 reads FQNEAQ (reference sequence). The CDR3 length is 17 residues.

Ten or more counts support this clonotype. The chain is built from TRBV7-9 and TRBJ2-6, with 9 positions matching TRBD1. V dropped 5 bases and J dropped 4; count of bases not matched to a gene: 9. The germline gives CDR1 SEHNR, CDR2 FQNEAQ (reference sequence). The CDR3 is 17 residues long. The CDR3 loop reads CASSPKTGGPGANVLTF. The CDR3 DNA reads as TGTGCCAGCAGCCCTAAAACAGGGGGCCCAGGGGCCAACGTCCTGACTTTC.

The chain carries TRBV7-9 and TRBJ1-2; TRBD1 is a possible D gene (5 bases). V lost 5 bases to trimming and J lost 4 bases, with 14 bases between them. Germline CDR1 SEHNR, CDR2 FQNEAQ (reference sequence). This CDR3 comprises 14 residues. The CDR3 sequence: CASSPLDSPYGYTF. The CDR3 DNA reads as TGTGCCAGCAGCCCGCTCGACAGCCCCTATGGCTACACCTTC.

Many counts were recorded for this clonotype. J is TRBJ1-2 and V is TRBV29-1; possibly TRBD1 for D (5 bases). This CDR3 region has 13 residues. Germline CDR1 and CDR2: SQVTM and ANQGSEA. Trimming shortened V by 4 bases and J by 4 bases, and 13 bases separated the two germline ends. CDR3 DNA sequence: TGCAGCGTTGTAGAGGACGGGACCTATGGCTACACCTTC. It codes for CSVVEDGTYGYTF. The full variable domain, its missing parts supplied by reference TRBV29-1 and TRBJ1-2, is SAVISQKPSRDICQRGTSLTIQCQVDSQVTMMFWYRQQPGQSLTLIATANQGSEATYESGFVIDKFPISRPNLTFSTLTVSNMSPEDSSIYLCSVVEDGTYGYTFGSGTRLTVV.

This clonotype was counted many times. V is TRBV24-1 and J is TRBJ2-5; the match to TRBD2 covers 11 bases. The length of the CDR3 is 16 residues. V shed 4 bases, J shed 1 base, and the junction held 4 bases outside the gene matches. CDR1 is KGHDR and CDR2 is SFDVKD in the germline V gene. For the CDR3, the DNA is TGTGCCACCAGTGAAGGCGGGACTAGCGGCCAAGAGACCCAGTACTTC. It specifies CATSEGGTSGQETQYF.

The chain uses TRBV7-9 and TRBJ1-6, with 8 positions matching TRBD1. This CDR3 is built from 15 residues. The ends lost 1 base at V and 8 bases at J; junction bases unmatched: 4. Germline V gene data show CDR1 as SEHNR and CDR2 as FQNEAQ (reference sequence). The CDR3 is CASSLGTGTDSPLHF. The CDR3 DNA sequence: TGTGCCAGCAGCTTAGGGACAGGGACGGATTCACCCCTCCACTTT.

This clonotype was picked up many times. One end of the junction is discordant with germline, which a read error may explain. This rearrangement joins TRBV24-1 to TRBJ1-5; D not certain. This CDR3 comprises 12 residues. Germline V lookup: CDR1 KGHDR, CDR2 SFDVKD. Here the CDR3 DNA reads TGTGCCAGCAGTTCTCGCCCACAGCCCCAGCATTTT. It encodes CASSSRPQPQHF.

This sequence joins TRBV19 and TRBJ2-2, with TRBD2 matching over 9 bases. This CDR3 spans 18 amino acids. With 2 bases clipped from V and 2 bases from J, the junction kept 9 bases outside the gene matches. Germline V CDR1 and CDR2: LNHDA, SQIVND (reference sequence). Here the CDR3 DNA reads TGTGCCAGTAGTATAAATTATGTAGCGGGAGCCAACACCGGGGAGCTGTTTTTT. Translated, it gives CASSINYVAGANTGELFF.

This chain joins TRBV20-1 and TRBJ2-7; D is possibly TRBD1 or TRBD2 (5 bases each). The CDR3 is 16 residues long. Germline V gene data show CDR1 as DFQATT and CDR2 as SNEGSKA (reference sequence). Trimming left V 6 bases short and J 1 base short, with 22 bases between. The CDR3 sequence is CSARLGVKTASYEQYF. CDR3 nucleotide sequence: TGCAGTGCCCGCCTGGGGGTCAAAACTGCTTCCTACGAGCAGTACTTC.

V gene TRBV5-1 combines with J gene TRBJ1-6; 8 bases line up with TRBD1. Unmatched junction bases numbered 8, after V lost 2 bases and J lost 7 bases. Germline V lookup: CDR1 SGHRS, CDR2 YFSETQ. The CDR3 length is 16 residues. CDR3 DNA sequence: TGCGCCAGCAGCTTTGACGGACAGGGACAGAATTCACCCCTCCACTTT. This codes for CASSFDGQGQNSPLHF.

Concerning this clonotype itself: Relative to the germline gene, one junction end is altered; a read error may explain this. The V gene is TRBV10-3, the J gene TRBJ2-7; D gene uncertain. This CDR3 is 13 amino acids long. Germline V gene sequence: CDR1 ENHRY, CDR2 SYGVKD. The CDR3 is CASSLGFTYEQYF. The CDR3 DNA reads TGTGCCAGCAGTTTGGGGTTTACCTACGAGCAGTACTTC.

The CDR3 reads CASSLAGRGRNEKLFF. The CDR3 DNA reads TGTGCCAGCAGTTTAGCAGGCAGGGGTAGGAATGAAAAACTGTTTTTT. The chain is built from TRBV12-3 or TRBV12-4 and TRBJ1-4; D perhaps matches TRBD1 (6 bases). This CDR3 spans 16 amino acids. V was pared by 0 bases and J by 5 bases, with 13 bases between.

The chain uses TRBV5-8 and TRBJ1-2, with TRBD1 matching over 8 bases. V lost 4 bases to trimming and J lost 8 bases; unmatched junction nucleotides: 10. Germline V CDR1 and CDR2: SGHTS, YDEGEE. The length of the CDR3 is 14 residues. In DNA, the CDR3 is TGTGCCAGCAGCAGAATCCAGGGGGCGCGCGGCTACACCTTC. It is translated as CASSRIQGARGYTF. The whole variable domain, filled in from reference TRBV5-8 and TRBJ1-2, reads EAGVTQSPTHLIKTRGQQATLRCSPISGHTSVYWYQQALGLGLQFLLWYDEGEERNRGNFPPRFSGRQFPNYSSELNVNALELEDSALYLCASSRIQGARGYTFGSGTRLTVV.

This clonotype was seen a few times. The chain uses TRBV12-3 or TRBV12-4 and TRBJ1-4; 10 bases line up with TRBD1. The trim removed 5 bases at V and 7 bases at J, leaving 4 bases unmatched. The CDR3 length is 14 residues. The CDR3: CASSVGQGSEKLFF. The CDR3 DNA sequence: TGTGCCAGCAGTGTGGGACAGGGGAGTGAAAAACTGTTTTTT.

This clonotype was seen at least ten times. V is TRBV7-9 and J is TRBJ1-1; D not resolved. V lost 3 bases to trimming and J lost 11 bases, with 16 bases between them. The CDR3 spans 13 residues. CDR1 is SEHNR and CDR2 is FQNEAQ in the germline V gene (reference sequence). In DNA form, the CDR3 reads TGTGCCAGCAGCTTGGTTTCGGAGGGAGGGGCTTTCTTT. This codes for CASSLVSEGGAFF.

This clonotype has ten or more counts. V and J are TRBV4-3 and TRBJ1-1, with D tentatively TRBD1 (5 bases). The length of the CDR3 is 15 residues. Germline V gives CDR1 LGHNA, CDR2 YSLEER. V lost 0 bases and J lost 0, with 8 bases in between. The CDR3 is CASSQDSRVNTEAFF. The DNA for the CDR3 is TGCGCCAGCAGCCAAGATTCCAGGGTGAACACTGAAGCTTTCTTT.

The chain has TRBV2 and TRBJ1-2; D gene unclear. The CDR3 totals 13 residues. Trimming shortened V by 1 base and J by 11 bases, and 14 bases separated the two germline ends. The germline CDR1 and CDR2 sequences are SNHLY and FYNNEI. The CDR3 bases are TGTGCCAGCAGTGAAGGTCAGGTCCTGGGGTACACCTTC. Protein sequence: CASSEGQVLGYTF.

This clonotype has only a few counts. The chain couples TRBV7-8 to TRBJ1-2; 9 nucleotides match TRBD1. With 1 base clipped from V and 6 bases from J, the junction kept 9 bases outside the gene matches. The CDR3 covers 16 residues. Germline values: CDR1 SGHVS, CDR2 FQNEAQ. In DNA form, the CDR3 reads TGTGCCAGCAGCTTAGGCCCACAGGGGGCATATAATGGCTACACCTTC. Translated: CASSLGPQGAYNGYTF.

This clonotype turned up a few times. The V gene is TRBV6-5, the J gene TRBJ1-1, with a weak D call TRBD1 (5 bases). This CDR3 comprises 15 residues. Trimming took 4 bases from V and 2 from J, leaving 14 bases between them. From germline, CDR1 is MNHEY and CDR2 SVGAGI. DNA of the CDR3: TGTGCCAGCAGTTTCACCGGGACTGCAAACACTGAAGCTTTCTTT. Translating it yields CASSFTGTANTEAFF.

The V and J genes are TRBV7-9 and TRBJ2-2; D is unclear. The ends were cut back, 7 bases at V and 3 bases at J, with 21 bases in the middle. The CDR3 is made up of 17 amino acids. Germline V gene data show CDR1 as SEHNR and CDR2 as FQNEAQ (reference sequence). The CDR3 DNA reads as TGTGCCAGCAACCCCCCCAGACGGAGAACAGACACCGGGGAGCTGTTTTTT. Translating it yields CASNPPRRRTDTGELFF.

The V gene is TRBV7-9, the J gene TRBJ2-2; TRBD2 is a possible D gene (6 bases). This CDR3 spans 14 amino acids. Trimming pared 6 bases from V and 10 bases from J, leaving 18 bases between. The germline gives CDR1 SEHNR, CDR2 FQNEAQ (reference sequence). CDR3 in amino acids: CASSGVREDEELFF. The CDR3 nucleotides read TGTGCCAGCAGTGGAGTTAGGGAGGACGAGGAGCTGTTTTTT. Combining the CDR3 with reference TRBV7-9 and TRBJ2-2 gives the whole variable domain DTGVSQNPRHKITKRGQNVTFRCDPISEHNRLYWYRQTLGQGPEFLTYFQNEAQLEKSRLLSDRFSAERPKGSFSTLEIQRTEQGDSAMYLCASSGVREDEELFFGEGSRLTVL.